A selection of T cell receptor beta chains follows, all from one sample in a study of blood T cell repertoires in COVID-19. Data came from immunoSEQ multiplex PCR; TCRdb stores just in-frame clones and leaves some out. The profile shows fewer than 200,000 clones, over 75% of them singletons. Sample: peripheral blood. These TCRs come from a man between 65 and 79 years old with acute or convalescent COVID-19. The CDR3 runs from the conserved cysteine through the conserved F or W. D genes are given only for firm matches. Rows give clone size only sometimes, using once, few, many, or a class for an expanded clone.

j_gene | v_gene | d_gene | abundance | CDR3aa | CDR3nt
TRBJ2-1 | TRBV27 | TRBD2 | . | CASRETSASYNEQFF | TGTGCCAGCAGGGAGACTAGCGCGTCCTACAATGAGCAGTTCTTC
TRBJ2-7 | TRBV4-2 | . | . | CASSQERSGLTYEQYF | TGTGCCAGCAGCCAAGAGAGGAGCGGACTTACCTACGAGCAGTACTTC
TRBJ2-2 | TRBV4-2 | . | few | CASSQVANTGELFF | TGTGCCAGCAGCCAAGTAGCGAACACCGGGGAGCTGTTTTTT
TRBJ2-7 | TRBV9 | TRBD2 | once | CASSAGEGLAGDEQYF | TGTGCCAGCAGCGCGGGGGAAGGACTAGCGGGAGATGAGCAGTACTTC
TRBJ2-2 | TRBV6-5 | TRBD1 | . | CASSTQGTGELFF | TGTGCCAGCAGTACACAGGGGACCGGGGAGCTGTTTTTT
TRBJ1-4 | TRBV30 | TRBD1 | . | CAWGQGRNEKLFF | TGTGCCTGGGGACAGGGGAGAAATGAAAAACTGTTTTTT
TRBJ2-7 | TRBV5-5 | TRBD2 | medium-sized | CASSSSGGREQYF | TGTGCCAGCAGCTCTAGCGGGGGTCGCGAGCAGTACTTC
TRBJ1-1 | TRBV6-2/TRBV6-3 | . | . | CASSYSLEAFF | TGTGCCAGCAGTTACTCCTTGGAAGCTTTCTTT
TRBJ2-1 | TRBV5-1 | TRBD1 | . | CASSLTGGRHNEQFF | TGCGCCAGCAGCTTGACAGGGGGTAGGCACAATGAGCAGTTCTTC
TRBJ1-5 | TRBV18 | . | . | CASSPRGLKGAQPQHF | TGTGCCAGCTCACCAAGGGGCCTAAAAGGGGCTCAGCCCCAGCATTTT
TRBJ2-1 | TRBV7-7 | TRBD2 | . | CASSLGLAGNNEQFF | TGTGCTAGCAGCTTAGGCCTAGCGGGGAACAATGAGCAGTTCTTC
TRBJ2-5 | TRBV18 | TRBD1 | . | CASSPPGGAEETQYF | TGTGCCAGCTCACCACCAGGGGGCGCGGAAGAGACCCAGTACTTC
TRBJ2-7 | TRBV5-1 | TRBD1 | . | CASSPGQGHEQYF | TGCGCCAGCAGCCCCGGACAGGGGCACGAGCAGTACTTC
TRBJ2-3 | TRBV28 | TRBD2 | . | CASSSPGSGSFPGTQYF | TGTGCCAGCAGTTCCCCCGGTAGCGGGAGTTTCCCGGGGACGCAGTATTTT
TRBJ2-2 | TRBV7-2 | TRBD2 | . | CASSQTSGYNTGELFF | TGTGCCAGCTCCCAGACTAGCGGTTATAACACCGGGGAGCTGTTTTTT
TRBJ1-2 | TRBV7-9 | TRBD1 | few | CASSLETGLVGYGYTF | TGTGCCAGCAGCTTAGAGACAGGGCTGGTCGGATATGGCTACACCTTC
TRBJ2-2 | TRBV3-1/TRBV3-2 | TRBD2 | . | CASSPHGSGATGELFF | TGTGCCAGCAGCCCTCACGGTAGCGGGGCCACCGGGGAGCTGTTTTTT
TRBJ2-1 | TRBV11-2 | TRBD2 | . | CASSLPYGTSGSPEQFF | TGTGCCAGCAGCTTACCGTACGGGACTAGCGGGAGTCCTGAGCAGTTCTTC
TRBJ1-6 | TRBV28 | TRBD1 | . | CASTLGRTGNSPLHF | TGTGCCAGCACCCTCGGAAGGACAGGAAATTCACCCCTCCACTTT
TRBJ1-2 | TRBV7-2 | . | . | CASSFVFGQQGGYTF | TGTGCCAGCAGCTTTGTATTTGGACAGCAGGGGGGCTACACCTTC
TRBJ2-3 | TRBV7-2 | . | . | CASSLDRGSTDTQYF | TGTGCCAGCAGCTTAGATCGGGGAAGCACAGATACGCAGTATTTT
TRBJ2-7 | TRBV5-8 | TRBD2 | . | CASSFSGSSLQYF | TGTGCCAGCAGCTTTAGCGGGAGTTCCCTGCAGTACTTC
TRBJ1-2 | TRBV6-2/TRBV6-3 | . | few | CASSYEGLRGYTF | TGTGCCAGCAGTTACGAGGGCCTCCGTGGCTACACCTTC
TRBJ2-2 | TRBV5-5 | TRBD2 | . | CASSLFGSGSYTGELFF | TGTGCCAGCAGCTTGTTCGGTAGCGGGAGCTATACCGGGGAGCTGTTTTTT
TRBJ2-5 | TRBV20-1 | TRBD2 | . | CSASRGFGGGQETQYF | TGCAGTGCTAGTAGAGGGTTTGGCGGGGGCCAAGAGACCCAGTACTTC
TRBJ2-2 | TRBV27 | TRBD1 | once | CASSSHTGTVGELFF | TGTGCCAGCAGTTCCCATACCGGGACAGTCGGGGAGCTGTTTTTT
TRBJ2-5 | TRBV28 | TRBD1 | . | CASSLSGLTGGWQETQYF | TGTGCCAGCAGTTTATCCGGTTTGACAGGGGGGTGGCAAGAGACCCAGTACTTC
TRBJ1-2 | TRBV15 | . | . | CATSRGPPNYGYTF | TGTGCCACCAGCAGGGGGCCGCCTAACTATGGCTACACCTTC
TRBJ1-2 | TRBV6-6 | . | . | CASSYPSGGGNYGYTF | TGTGCCAGCAGTTATCCCAGTGGGGGGGGAAACTATGGCTACACCTTC
TRBJ2-1 | TRBV2 | TRBD2 | . | CASSEARTSGRSDEQFF | TGTGCCAGCAGTGAGGCTCGGACTAGCGGGAGAAGTGATGAGCAGTTCTTC
TRBJ2-5 | TRBV7-8 | TRBD2 | . | CASSLEVGGQETQYF | TGTGCCAGCAGCTTAGAGGTGGGAGGGCAAGAGACCCAGTACTTC
TRBJ2-7 | TRBV27 | . | once | CASSYQASYEQYF | TGTGCCAGCAGTTATCAGGCCTCCTACGAGCAGTACTTC
TRBJ1-1 | TRBV11-3 | . | . | CASSLSVQGEAFF | TGTGCCAGCAGCTTATCCGTCCAGGGTGAAGCTTTCTTT
TRBJ1-3 | TRBV7-8 | . | . | CASSLESNSPLSGNTIYF | TGTGCCAGCAGCTTAGAAAGTAACAGCCCTCTCTCTGGAAACACCATATATTTT
TRBJ1-1 | TRBV4-2 | . | . | CASSHLWGQAFF | TGTGCCAGCAGCCATCTCTGGGGGCAAGCTTTCTTT
TRBJ2-3 | TRBV7-2 | . | . | CASSFSGSPDTQYF | TGTGCCAGCAGCTTCTCCGGGAGCCCCGATACGCAGTATTTT
TRBJ2-1 | TRBV7-2 | . | once | CASSRPSRGDEQFF | TGTGCCAGCAGCCGCCCGTCCAGGGGGGATGAGCAGTTCTTC
TRBJ2-1 | TRBV4-2 | TRBD1 | . | CASSGPRDRGYNEQFF | TGTGCCAGCAGCGGCCCCCGGGACAGGGGTTACAATGAGCAGTTCTTC
TRBJ2-3 | TRBV7-9 | TRBD2 | once | CASSLAGRADTQYF | TGTGCCAGCAGCTTAGCTGGGAGGGCAGATACGCAGTATTTT
TRBJ2-1 | TRBV2 | TRBD2 | . | CASRATSGSYNEQFF | TGTGCCAGCAGGGCGACTAGCGGGAGCTACAATGAGCAGTTCTTC
TRBJ1-5 | TRBV19 | . | . | CASSTTGLGSNQPQHF | TGTGCCAGTAGTACGACAGGCCTCGGAAGCAATCAGCCCCAGCATTTT
TRBJ1-3 | TRBV5-5 | TRBD1 | . | CASSPGQSSGNTIYF | TGTGCCAGCAGCCCGGGACAGAGCTCTGGAAACACCATATATTTT
TRBJ1-6 | TRBV11-2 | TRBD1 | . | CAGSLRQGGNSPLHF | TGTGCCGGCAGCCTACGACAGGGGGGGAATTCACCCCTCCACTTT